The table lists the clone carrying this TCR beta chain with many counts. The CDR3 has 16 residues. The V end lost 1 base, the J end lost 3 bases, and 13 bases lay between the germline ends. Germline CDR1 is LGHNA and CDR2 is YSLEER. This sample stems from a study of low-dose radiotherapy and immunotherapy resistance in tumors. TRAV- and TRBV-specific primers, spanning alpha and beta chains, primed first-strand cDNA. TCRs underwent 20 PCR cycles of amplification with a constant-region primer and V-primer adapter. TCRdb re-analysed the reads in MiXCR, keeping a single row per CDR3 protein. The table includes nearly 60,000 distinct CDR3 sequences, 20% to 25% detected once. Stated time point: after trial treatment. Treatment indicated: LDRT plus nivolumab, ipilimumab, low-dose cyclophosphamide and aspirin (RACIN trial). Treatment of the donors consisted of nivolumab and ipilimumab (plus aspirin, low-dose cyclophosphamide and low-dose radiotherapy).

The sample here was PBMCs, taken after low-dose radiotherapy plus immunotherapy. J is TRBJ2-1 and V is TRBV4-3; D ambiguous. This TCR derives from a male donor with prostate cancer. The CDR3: CASSQGPNGVYNEQFF. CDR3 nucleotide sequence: TGCGCCAGCAGCCAAGGACCCAATGGGGTCTACAATGAGCAGTTCTTC.